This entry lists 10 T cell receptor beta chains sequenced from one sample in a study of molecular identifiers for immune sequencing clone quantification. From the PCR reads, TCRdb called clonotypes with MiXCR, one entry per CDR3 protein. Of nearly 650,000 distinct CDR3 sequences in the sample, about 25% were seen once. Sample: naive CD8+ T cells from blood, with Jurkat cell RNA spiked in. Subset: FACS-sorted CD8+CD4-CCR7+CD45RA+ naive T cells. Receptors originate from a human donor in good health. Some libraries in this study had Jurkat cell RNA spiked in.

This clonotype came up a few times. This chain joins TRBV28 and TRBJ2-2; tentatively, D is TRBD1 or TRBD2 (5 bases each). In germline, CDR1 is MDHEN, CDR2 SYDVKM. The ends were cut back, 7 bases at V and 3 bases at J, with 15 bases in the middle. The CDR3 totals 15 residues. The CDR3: CASTSPGTHTGELFF. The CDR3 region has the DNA TGTGCCAGCACGTCACCAGGGACCCACACCGGGGAGCTGTTTTTT.

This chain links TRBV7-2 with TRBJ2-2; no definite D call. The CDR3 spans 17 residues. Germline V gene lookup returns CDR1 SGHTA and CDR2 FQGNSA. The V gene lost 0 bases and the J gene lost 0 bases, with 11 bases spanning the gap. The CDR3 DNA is TGTGCCAGCAGCTTAGCGCTTAACCCTACGAACACCGGGGAGCTGTTTTTT. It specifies CASSLALNPTNTGELFF.

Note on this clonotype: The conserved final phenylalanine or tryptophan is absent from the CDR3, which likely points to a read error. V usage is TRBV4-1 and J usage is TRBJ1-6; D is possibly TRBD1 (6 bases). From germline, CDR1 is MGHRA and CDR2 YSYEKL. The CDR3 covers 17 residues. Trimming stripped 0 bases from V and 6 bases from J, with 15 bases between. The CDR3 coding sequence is TGCGCCAGCAGCCAAGATTCCGGGGGCTTTCTTAATTCACCCCTCCACCTT. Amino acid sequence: CASSQDSGGFLNSPLHL.

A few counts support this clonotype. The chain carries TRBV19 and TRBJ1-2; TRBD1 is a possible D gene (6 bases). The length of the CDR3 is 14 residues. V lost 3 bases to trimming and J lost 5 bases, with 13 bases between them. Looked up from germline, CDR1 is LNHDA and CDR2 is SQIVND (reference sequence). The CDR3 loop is CASSMSGDAYGYTF. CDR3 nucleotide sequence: TGTGCCAGTAGTATGTCAGGGGACGCTTATGGCTACACCTTC.

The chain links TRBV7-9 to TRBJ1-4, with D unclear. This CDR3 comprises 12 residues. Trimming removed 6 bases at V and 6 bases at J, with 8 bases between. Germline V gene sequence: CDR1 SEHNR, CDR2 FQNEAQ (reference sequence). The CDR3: CASSLIYEKLFF. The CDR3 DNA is TGTGCCAGCAGTCTCATTTATGAAAAACTGTTTTTT.

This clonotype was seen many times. CDR3 coding DNA: TGTGCCAGCGGTTTCGCGGTCCACGAGCAGTACTTC. The encoded protein is CASGFAVHEQYF. The chain uses TRBV14 and TRBJ2-7; no definite D call. Trimming cost V 8 bases and J 5 bases, with 13 bases left between them. The germline CDR1 and CDR2 sequences are SGHDN and FVKESK. This CDR3 spans 12 amino acids.

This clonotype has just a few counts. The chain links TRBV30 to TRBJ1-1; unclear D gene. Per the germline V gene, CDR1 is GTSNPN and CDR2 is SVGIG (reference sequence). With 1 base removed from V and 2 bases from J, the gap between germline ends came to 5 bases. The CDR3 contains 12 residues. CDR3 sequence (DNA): TGTGCCTGGAGTGGGGATAACACTGAAGCTTTCTTT. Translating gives CAWSGDNTEAFF.

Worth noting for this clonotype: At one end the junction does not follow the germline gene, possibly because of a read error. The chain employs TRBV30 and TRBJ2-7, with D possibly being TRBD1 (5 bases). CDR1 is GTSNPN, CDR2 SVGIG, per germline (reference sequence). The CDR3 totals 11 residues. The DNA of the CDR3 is TGTGCCTGGAGTTCGGGCAGGGTTGACCACTTC. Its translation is CAWSSGRVDHF.

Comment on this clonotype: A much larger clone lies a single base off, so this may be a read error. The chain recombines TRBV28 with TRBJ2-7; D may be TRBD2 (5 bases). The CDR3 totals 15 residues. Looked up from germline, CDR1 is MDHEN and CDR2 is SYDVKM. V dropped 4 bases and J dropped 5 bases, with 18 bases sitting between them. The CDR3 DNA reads TGTGCCAGCAGTTCCACGGACTCCGGAGTGGACGAGCAGTACTTC. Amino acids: CASSSTDSGVDEQYF.

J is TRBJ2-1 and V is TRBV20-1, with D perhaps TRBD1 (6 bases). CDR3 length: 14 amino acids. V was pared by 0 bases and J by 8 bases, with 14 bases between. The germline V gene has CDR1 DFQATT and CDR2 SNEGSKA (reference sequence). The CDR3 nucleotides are TGCAGTGCTAGAGATCTAAACAGGGTCTATGAGCAGTTCTTC. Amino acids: CSARDLNRVYEQFF.